This TCR beta chain was recovered during a study of blood T cell repertoires in COVID-19. Study summary: PBMCs, B-cell-depleted T cells, or T cells were the source of the cDNA or gDNA that made up the material.

With V trimmed by 4 bases and J by 1 base, 6 bases remained unmatched. Germline-derived CDR1 and CDR2 are MGHRA and YSYEKL. CDR3 length equals 18 residues. TCRdb's table, derived via immunoSEQ multiplex PCR, lists solely in-frame clones and lacks some. The table lists about 40,000 clones, around 87% of them singletons, with roughly 19% in the top ten. The rearrangement links TRBV4-1 to TRBJ2-1; 14 nucleotides line up with TRBD2. Sequencing was carried out using peripheral blood. The source of this sequence is a man between 50 and 59 years old in a cohort sampled during active COVID-19. CDR3: CASSPGLAGESSYNEQFF. Written as DNA, the CDR3 is TGCGCCAGCAGCCCGGGACTAGCGGGAGAATCGTCCTACAATGAGCAGTTCTTC.